This is a list of T cell receptor beta chains from one sample in a study of blood T cell repertoires in COVID-19. Measured with immunoSEQ multiplex PCR; TCRdb has only the in-frame clones, and not every one. The repertoire has about 160,000 clones, about 92% of them found once; the top ten carry about 4.6%. Material: peripheral blood. The receptors were gathered from a man aged 25-45 years with COVID-19, enrolled during active disease. Both conserved end residues are part of each CDR3. The D gene is left open where the match is weak. Size tells how often a clone was seen (once, few, many) or the class of an expanded clone, and some rows leave it out.

J	size	D	V	DNA	CDR3
TRBJ2-3	.	TRBD1	TRBV6-2/TRBV6-3	TGTGCCAGCAGTTACCCGGGACAGGGGACAGATACGCAGTATTTT	CASSYPGQGTDTQYF
TRBJ2-1	.	TRBD2	TRBV27	TGTGCCAGCAGTTTACCCGTAGCTAGCGGGAGGTATCTAACGCACAATGAGCAGTTCTTC	CASSLPVASGRYLTHNEQFF
TRBJ1-2	.	TRBD1	TRBV13	TGTGCCAGCAGCTCGACAGGGGACTATGGCTACACCTTC	CASSSTGDYGYTF
TRBJ2-3	.	.	TRBV6-5	TGTGCCAGCAGGCGGACAGACCTGAGCACAGATACGCAGTATTTT	CASRRTDLSTDTQYF
TRBJ2-1	once	TRBD2	TRBV30	TGTGCCTGGAGGGATAATCGGTGGCTAGCGGGGGACAATGAGCAGTTCTTC	CAWRDNRWLAGDNEQFF
TRBJ2-1	.	.	TRBV14	TGTGCCAGCAGCTATGGCGGTAGCTCCTACAATGAGCAGTTCTTC	CASSYGGSSYNEQFF
TRBJ2-3	.	.	TRBV7-2	TGTGCCAGCAGCTTAGACTACACAGATACGCAGTATTTT	CASSLDYTDTQYF
TRBJ2-7	many	TRBD1	TRBV6-5	TGTGCCAGCAGTTACCGACAGGGCTACGAGCAGTACTTC	CASSYRQGYEQYF
TRBJ2-7	once	.	TRBV7-9	TGTGCCAGCAGCCCCCCCGGGGGCTCCTACGAGCAGTACTTC	CASSPPGGSYEQYF
TRBJ1-2	.	.	TRBV4-3	TGCGCCAGCAGCCAAGATTCTGGTAGATTCAGGGCAAGGAGCTATGGCTACACCTTC	CASSQDSGRFRARSYGYTF
TRBJ1-1	.	.	TRBV10-2	TGCGCCAGCAGTGATGTGGCGGGGAACACTGAAGCTTTCTTT	CASSDVAGNTEAFF
TRBJ2-1	.	.	TRBV7-9	TGTGCCAGCAGCGGCCCCTGGACAGTCTTC	CASSGPWTVF
TRBJ2-1	few	TRBD2	TRBV27	TGTGCCAGCGCCCCCTCGGGGGGCTCCTACAATGAGCAGTTCTTC	CASAPSGGSYNEQFF
TRBJ1-4	.	.	TRBV9	TGTGCCAGCAGCGCTAGAAGGGGAGGAGATGAAAAACTGTTTTTT	CASSARRGGDEKLFF
TRBJ2-1	.	TRBD1	TRBV7-9	TGTGCCAGCAGCCCCTTTTCCGGGACAGATCACAATGAGCAGTTCTTC	CASSPFSGTDHNEQFF
TRBJ2-2	.	.	TRBV24-1	TGTGCCACCAGTGTCACAAGCGGCACGACTCCGAACACCGGGGAGCTGTTTTTT	CATSVTSGTTPNTGELFF
TRBJ2-2	few	.	TRBV6-2/TRBV6-3	TGTGCCAGCAGTGGCTTAAACACCGGGGAGCTGTTTTTT	CASSGLNTGELFF
TRBJ1-4	.	.	TRBV28	TGTGCCAGCAGTTTAGACGGGGGGAGTAGGGCGAATGAAAAACTGTTTTTT	CASSLDGGSRANEKLFF
TRBJ2-1	.	.	TRBV19	TGTGCCAGTAGTATATGGCAGGGAAGCTACAATGAGCAGTTCTTC	CASSIWQGSYNEQFF
TRBJ2-5	few	.	TRBV27	TGTGCCAGCAGTTTATCGGCCCCCCATGAGACCCAGTACTTC	CASSLSAPHETQYF
TRBJ1-2	.	TRBD1	TRBV27	TGTGCCAGCAGTTTATCCCCCGGGACAGGGGTTCGCTATGGCTACACCTTC	CASSLSPGTGVRYGYTF
TRBJ2-2	.	.	TRBV12-3/TRBV12-4	TGTGCCAGCAGCCCGATGAGGGACGGGGAGCTGTTTTTT	CASSPMRDGELFF
TRBJ1-1	.	.	TRBV5-6	TGTGCCAGCAGCCCTATAGGGACAACTATGAACACTGAAGCTTTCTTT	CASSPIGTTMNTEAFF
TRBJ1-1	.	.	TRBV18	TGTGCCAGCTCTCCTCCCGGTAACACTGAAGCTTTCTTT	CASSPPGNTEAFF
TRBJ2-3	.	.	TRBV27	TGTGCCAGCAGTTTATCTAGCGTTGCGGGAGATACGCAGTATTTT	CASSLSSVAGDTQYF
TRBJ2-7	.	TRBD2	TRBV5-4	TGTGCCAGCAGCTTTAGCGGGAGGGCCTACGAGCAGTACTTC	CASSFSGRAYEQYF
TRBJ1-2	.	.	TRBV27	TGTGCCAGCAGTTCGGGGGTCGAGGACTATGGCTACACCTTC	CASSSGVEDYGYTF
TRBJ2-1	.	.	TRBV19	TGTGCCAGTACCCCAGGGGCTAGCTCCTACAATGAGCAGTTCTTC	CASTPGASSYNEQFF
TRBJ2-1	.	.	TRBV5-1	TGCGCCAGCAGCTTAAAACAGGGTGGCAATGAGCAGTTCTTC	CASSLKQGGNEQFF
TRBJ2-7	.	TRBD2	TRBV5-1	TGCGCCAGCAGCTTCGGGACTAGCGGGAGCTACGAGCAGTACTTC	CASSFGTSGSYEQYF
TRBJ2-6	.	.	TRBV19	TGTGCCAGTAGGACAGGTAATCCGTCTGGGGCCAACGTCCTGACTTTC	CASRTGNPSGANVLTF
TRBJ2-5	.	TRBD1	TRBV4-1	TGCGCCAGCAGCCAAGTGAACAGGGGGCAGGAGACCCAGTACTTC	CASSQVNRGQETQYF
TRBJ2-3	.	.	TRBV2	TGTGCCAGCTCTAGGCTTCCGCCCACAGATACGCAGTATTTT	CASSRLPPTDTQYF
TRBJ2-7	.	.	TRBV6-5	TGTGCCAGCAGTTTGCAGACAGGAACCGAGCAGTACTTC	CASSLQTGTEQYF
TRBJ2-2	.	TRBD2	TRBV6-2/TRBV6-3	TGTGCCAGCAGTTACTCGTCGGGACTAGCGTCCGGGGAGCTGTTTTTT	CASSYSSGLASGELFF